The 13 T cell receptor beta chains below were found in one sample sequenced in a study of cytomegalovirus exposure and HLA in healthy donors. Amplification used 60 Vbeta primers and 13 Jbeta primers. Clones were read by immunoSEQ multiplex PCR, and TCRdb kept only the in-frame ones, dropping some. The data contain about 85,000 clones, 60% to 80% of them singletons. Sequencing was performed on PBMCs. These receptors all stem from a boy between 10 and 17 years old in good health and CMV-seronegative.

This clone has only one observation. V usage is TRBV2 and J usage is TRBJ2-7; 9 nucleotides match TRBD1. CDR1 is SNHLY, CDR2 FYNNEI, per germline. The CDR3 sequence is 12 residues long. Trimming took 5 bases from V and 6 from J; bases not matched to a gene: 2. Here the CDR3 reads CASSMDRGEQYF. In DNA form, the CDR3 reads TGTGCCAGCAGTATGGACAGGGGCGAGCAGTACTTC. Full variable domain (missing parts from reference TRBV2 and TRBJ2-7): EPEVTQTPSHQVTQMGQEVILRCVPISNHLYFYWYRQILGQKVEFLVSFYNNEISEKSEIFDDQFSVERPDGSNFTLKIRSTKLEDSAMYFCASSMDRGEQYFGPGTRLTVT.

This clone has only a few counts. The chain uses TRBV4-1 and TRBJ1-4; TRBD1 might be the D (6 bases). The germline V gene encodes CDR1 MGHRA and CDR2 YSYEKL. Trimming cost V 3 bases and J 6 bases, with 14 bases left between them. The CDR3 covers 15 residues. DNA of the CDR3: TGCGCCAGCAGCCAGAACAGGGATAGGGATGAAAAACTGTTTTTT. Its translation is CASSQNRDRDEKLFF.

This clone has just a few counts. The chain links TRBV28 to TRBJ1-6, with 9 bases that match TRBD1. The CDR3 extends over 16 amino acids. Germline trimming cut 10 bases from V and 0 bases from J; bases unmatched to any gene: 7. Germline CDR1 is MDHEN and CDR2 is SYDVKM. CDR3 amino acids: CANVRQGGSYNSPLHF. In DNA form, the CDR3 reads TGTGCCAACGTACGACAGGGGGGCTCCTATAATTCACCCCTCCACTTT.

J is TRBJ1-2 and V is TRBV5-5; the match to TRBD1 covers 7 bases. Germline CDR1 SGHKS, CDR2 YYEKEE (reference sequence). Trimming at V came to 4 bases and at J to 7 bases, leaving 4 bases not matched to a gene. The CDR3 covers 12 residues. The CDR3 sequence: CASSRDRFGYTF. The CDR3 nucleotides read TGTGCCAGCAGCCGGGACAGATTTGGCTACACCTTC.

This chain uses TRBV4-2 with TRBJ1-1, with D tentatively TRBD1 (6 bases). V shed 0 bases and J shed 5 bases, with 13 bases lying between them. Germline V gives CDR1 LGHNA, CDR2 YNFKEQ. The CDR3 is 15 amino acids. CDR3 residues: CASSQDHRVGTEAFF. CDR3 sequence (DNA): TGTGCCAGCAGCCAAGATCACAGGGTCGGAACTGAAGCTTTCTTT.

The V gene is TRBV29-1, the J gene TRBJ1-5; the D gene is possibly TRBD1 (6 bases). CDR1 is SQVTM and CDR2 is ANQGSEA in the germline V gene. Trimming pared 4 bases from V and 6 bases from J, leaving 10 bases between. The CDR3 extends over 12 amino acids. The CDR3 here is CSVVGAGQPQHF. The CDR3 nucleotides read TGCAGCGTTGTGGGGGCGGGTCAGCCCCAGCATTTT.

This chain links TRBV27 with TRBJ2-3; D gene unclear. The CDR3 contains 13 residues. From germline, CDR1 is MNHEY and CDR2 SMNVEV (reference sequence). Trimming left V 5 bases short and J 6 bases short, with 12 bases between. The CDR3: CASSLSLRDTQYF. The CDR3 region has the DNA TGTGCCAGCAGTCTCTCCCTCAGGGATACGCAGTATTTT.

The chain uses TRBV7-2 and TRBJ2-5; D gene uncertain. The CDR3 totals 14 residues. Trimming cost V 2 bases and J 4 bases, with 11 bases left between them. The germline V gene has CDR1 SGHTA and CDR2 FQGNSA. In DNA form, the CDR3 reads TGTGCCAGCAGCTTACACGCGGTTGTAGAGACCCAGTACTTC. Protein sequence: CASSLHAVVETQYF.

This clone has just a few counts. The V and J genes are TRBV15 and TRBJ1-6; TRBD1 matches 11 bases. V shed 3 bases, J shed 7 bases, and the junction held 2 bases outside the gene matches. Germline values: CDR1 LNHNV, CDR2 YYDKDF (reference sequence). CDR3 length: 15 amino acids. This CDR3 is CATSRGDRGNSPLHF. CDR3 coding DNA: TGTGCCACCAGCAGGGGGGACAGGGGGAATTCACCCCTCCACTTT.

The chain recombines TRBV28 with TRBJ1-5, with D unclear. The CDR3 covers 13 residues. Germline-derived CDR1 and CDR2 are MDHEN and SYDVKM. Trimming stripped 6 bases from V and 4 bases from J, with 10 bases between. CDR3 DNA: TGTGCCAGCAGCCACTATTTGAATCAGCCCCAGCATTTT. This sequence encodes CASSHYLNQPQHF.

This chain links TRBV25-1 with TRBJ2-1; 11 bases are shared with TRBD2. The ends lost 2 bases at V and 2 bases at J; junction bases unmatched: 2. The CDR3 runs to 16 residues. CDR1 and CDR2 from the germline V gene are MGHDK and SYGVNS. The CDR3 is CASSETTSGTYNEQFF. CDR3 DNA: TGTGCCAGCAGTGAAACGACTAGCGGGACCTACAATGAGCAGTTCTTC.

V and J are TRBV4-3 and TRBJ2-7, with 12 bases aligning to TRBD2. Germline V gene sequence: CDR1 LGHNA, CDR2 YSLEER. This CDR3 comprises 15 residues. J lost 6 bases, V lost 1 base, and 4 bases had no gene match. CDR3 bases: TGCGCCAGCAGCCAAGCTAGCGGGGGGGTTTTCGAGCAGTACTTC. It translates to CASSQASGGVFEQYF.

The V and J genes are TRBV7-9 and TRBJ2-1; maybe TRBD1 (5 bases). V dropped 2 bases and J dropped 8 bases, with 16 bases sitting between them. The CDR3 covers 15 residues. Looked up from germline, CDR1 is SEHNR and CDR2 is FQNEAQ (reference sequence). This chain's CDR3 is CASSLLAGPAHEQFF. The CDR3 bases are TGTGCCAGCAGCTTATTAGCAGGGCCTGCCCATGAGCAGTTCTTC.